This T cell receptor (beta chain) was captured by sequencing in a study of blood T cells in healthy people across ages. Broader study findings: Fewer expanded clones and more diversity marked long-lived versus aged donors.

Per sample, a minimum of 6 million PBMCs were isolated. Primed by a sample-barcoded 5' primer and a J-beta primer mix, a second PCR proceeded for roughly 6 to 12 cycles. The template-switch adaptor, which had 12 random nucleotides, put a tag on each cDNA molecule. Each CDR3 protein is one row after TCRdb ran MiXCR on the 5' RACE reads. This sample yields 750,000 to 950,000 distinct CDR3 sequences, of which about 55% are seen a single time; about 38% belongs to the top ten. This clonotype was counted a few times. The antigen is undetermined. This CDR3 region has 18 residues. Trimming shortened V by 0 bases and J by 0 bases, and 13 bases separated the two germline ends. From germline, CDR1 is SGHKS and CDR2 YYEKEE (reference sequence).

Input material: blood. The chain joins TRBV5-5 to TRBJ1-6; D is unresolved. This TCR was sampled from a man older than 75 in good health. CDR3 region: CASSLAVTSSSYNSPLHF. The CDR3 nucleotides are TGTGCCAGCAGCTTGGCCGTGACTTCGAGCTCCTATAATTCACCCCTCCACTTT.